These 19 T cell receptor beta chains were sequenced from one sample in a study of blood T cell repertoires in COVID-19. This table comes from immunoSEQ multiplex PCR, and its TCRdb copy is limited to in-frame clones, with some not included. In the table there are roughly 210,000 clones, 84% of which are singletons. The sequencing sample was made of peripheral blood. The source is a woman older than 75 with COVID-19, enrolled during active disease.

The gene calls are TRBV6-5 and TRBJ1-3; D uncertain. Germline values: CDR1 MNHEY, CDR2 SVGAGI. Trimming removed 0 bases at V and 2 bases at J, with 11 bases between. The CDR3 has 16 residues. CDR3 amino acids: CASSYSAPGTGNTIYF. The DNA of the CDR3 is TGTGCCAGCAGTTACTCGGCCCCCGGGACTGGAAACACCATATATTTT.

The chain carries TRBV24-1 and TRBJ1-1; a possible D gene is TRBD1 (5 bases). The CDR3 consists of 15 residues. Germline V gene data show CDR1 as KGHDR and CDR2 as SFDVKD. Trimming took 4 bases from V and 3 from J, leaving 14 bases between them. The CDR3: CATSETGRGDTEAFF. In DNA, the CDR3 is TGTGCCACCAGTGAAACGGGACGGGGGGACACTGAAGCTTTCTTT.

The chain has TRBV7-8 and TRBJ1-2, with 7 bases aligning to TRBD1. V gave up 4 bases and J gave up 3 bases; unmatched junction bases: 23. The CDR3 sequence is 20 residues long. Germline lookup yields CDR1 SGHVS and CDR2 FQNEAQ. Here the CDR3 reads CASSSSRSRDRALGDYGYTF. As DNA, the CDR3 is TGTGCCAGCAGCTCCTCGAGATCCCGGGACAGAGCCCTCGGAGACTATGGCTACACCTTC. The full variable domain, with the rest looked up from reference TRBV7-8 and TRBJ1-2, is GAGVSQSPRYKVAKRGQDVALRCDPISGHVSLFWYQQALGQGPEFLTYFQNEAQLDKSGLPSDRFFAERPEGSVSTLKIQRTQQEDSAVYLCASSSSRSRDRALGDYGYTFGSGTRLTVV.

The genes are TRBV5-6 and TRBJ1-4; tentative D call: TRBD1 (5 bases). Trimming took 2 bases from V and 8 from J, leaving 16 bases between them. The CDR3 extends over 15 amino acids. The germline V gene encodes CDR1 SGHDT and CDR2 YYEEEE. The CDR3 DNA is TGTGCCAGCAGCTTTACAGGTTACGGAGGGGAAAAACTGTTTTTT. Its translation is CASSFTGYGGEKLFF.

The rearrangement joins TRBV9 to TRBJ1-3; 11 bases are a match to TRBD1. V lost 2 bases and J lost 2; bases outside the gene matches: 0. The CDR3 is 15 amino acids. Germline V gene sequence: CDR1 SGDLS, CDR2 YYNGEE. In DNA, the CDR3 is TGTGCCAGCAGCGTGGGACAGGGGGCTGGAAACACCATATATTTT. It translates to CASSVGQGAGNTIYF.

This rearrangement joins TRBV12-3 or TRBV12-4 to TRBJ1-1; 7 nucleotides align to TRBD1. V was clipped by 7 bases and J by 7 bases; unmatched bases: 3. This CDR3 contains 11 residues. The CDR3 coding sequence is TGTGCCAGCACCAGGACAGGTGAAGCTTTCTTT. Its translation: CASTRTGEAFF.

The sample holds a few counts of this clone. This sequence joins TRBV7-9 and TRBJ1-3, with 11 bases identical to TRBD1. Trimming at V came to 2 bases and at J to 2 bases, leaving 5 bases not matched to a gene. Germline CDR1 and CDR2: SEHNR and FQNEAQ (reference sequence). The CDR3 consists of 17 residues. The CDR3: CASSLYWGQGAGNTIYF. The CDR3 DNA follows: TGTGCCAGCAGCTTATACTGGGGACAGGGGGCTGGAAACACCATATATTTT.

The V gene is TRBV5-6, the J gene TRBJ1-2, with D possibly being TRBD1 (5 bases). This CDR3 has 14 amino acids. Germline V gives CDR1 SGHDT, CDR2 YYEEEE. Trimming took off 1 base at V and 3 bases at J, with 10 bases between the two ends. CDR3 residues: CASSLKGDYYGYTF. CDR3 bases: TGTGCCAGCAGCTTGAAAGGGGATTACTATGGCTACACCTTC.

CDR3 region: CASSRDSLGFEKLFF. The CDR3 region has the DNA TGTGCCAGCAGCCGGGACTCTCTGGGATTTGAAAAACTGTTTTTT. The chain uses TRBV7-2 and TRBJ1-4; perhaps TRBD1 as D (5 bases). The V and J ends lost 5 bases and 7 bases respectively, with 17 bases between them. The CDR3 extends over 15 amino acids. Germline assignment: CDR1 SGHTA and CDR2 FQGNSA.

The rearrangement uses TRBV4-1 and TRBJ1-3, with D perhaps matching TRBD1 (6 bases). Germline assignment: CDR1 MGHRA and CDR2 YSYEKL. V was clipped by 4 bases and J by 7 bases, with 11 bases between them. The CDR3 spans 13 residues. CDR3 DNA sequence: TGCGCCAGCAGCCGGGGGGGCGAGAACACCATATATTTT. Translated, it gives CASSRGGENTIYF.

V usage is TRBV28 and J usage is TRBJ1-2; perhaps TRBD1 as D (6 bases). Germline lookup yields CDR1 MDHEN and CDR2 SYDVKM. The CDR3 length is 12 residues. Trimming removed 5 bases at V and 5 bases at J, with 9 bases between. CDR3: CASSKQGYGYTF. The CDR3 DNA reads as TGTGCCAGCAGTAAACAGGGTTATGGCTACACCTTC.

This rearrangement joins TRBV4-1 to TRBJ1-2; D is ambiguous. Germline V gives CDR1 MGHRA, CDR2 YSYEKL. The CDR3 has 15 amino acids. Deletions cut 0 bases from V and 7 bases from J, with 15 bases between. The DNA for the CDR3 is TGCGCCAGCAGCCAAGAGCCTAAATTGATCGGTGGCTACACCTTC. Protein product: CASSQEPKLIGGYTF.

J is TRBJ2-1 and V is TRBV6-5, with TRBD2 matching 9 bases. Germline loops: CDR1 MNHEY, CDR2 SVGAGI. The CDR3 runs 14 residues. Trimming took 4 bases from V and 13 from J; bases not matched to a gene: 11. The CDR3 is CASSWSDFSGGQFF. In DNA, the CDR3 is TGTGCCAGCAGTTGGTCCGACTTTAGCGGGGGTCAGTTCTTC.

The rearrangement joins TRBV10-3 to TRBJ1-1; D unclear. Trimming took off 7 bases at V and 7 bases at J, with 13 bases between the two ends. Germline V gives CDR1 ENHRY, CDR2 SYGVKD. CDR3 length: 12 amino acids. CDR3 protein: CAITSASGEAFF. The CDR3, as DNA: TGTGCCATCACTTCCGCCTCCGGTGAAGCTTTCTTT.

V usage is TRBV7-2 and J usage is TRBJ1-4, with a tentative D call TRBD1 (5 bases). CDR1 SGHTA and CDR2 FQGNSA come from the germline V gene. The CDR3 is 13 amino acids. V gave up 4 bases and J gave up 5 bases, with 8 bases separating them. The CDR3 DNA follows: TGTGCCAGCAGCTCCAGGGCAAATGAAAAACTGTTTTTT. It yields the protein CASSSRANEKLFF.

The chain carries TRBV2 and TRBJ2-5; maybe TRBD2 (5 bases). CDR3 length: 12 amino acids. Germline values: CDR1 SNHLY, CDR2 FYNNEI. Trimming pared 7 bases from V and 4 bases from J, leaving 10 bases between. The DNA of the CDR3 is TGTGCCAGCAAGTCAGGAGGAGAGACCCAGTACTTC. Translated, it gives CASKSGGETQYF.

The gene calls are TRBV7-8 and TRBJ1-5, with D possibly being TRBD1 (5 bases). The V end was cut by 6 bases, the J end by 5 bases, with 14 bases between. Germline V gene data show CDR1 as SGHVS and CDR2 as FQNEAQ. The CDR3 is 14 residues long. CDR3 in amino acids: CASSLTQGYQPQHF. The CDR3 nucleotides read TGTGCCAGCAGTTTAACCCAGGGCTATCAGCCCCAGCATTTT.

The gene calls are TRBV10-3 and TRBJ2-7; D perhaps matches TRBD1 (5 bases). The CDR3 extends over 12 amino acids. Trimming left V 8 bases short and J 0 bases short, with 8 bases between. The germline gives CDR1 ENHRY, CDR2 SYGVKD. Here the CDR3 reads CAIATVSYEQYV. Here the CDR3 DNA reads TGTGCCATCGCGACAGTCTCCTACGAGCAGTACGTC.

This chain joins TRBV18 and TRBJ2-7; TRBD2 matches at 9 bases. The V segment lost 2 bases and the J segment 0 bases; nucleotides outside the gene matches: 2. The CDR3 is 15 residues long. Germline-derived CDR1 and CDR2 are KGHSH and LQKENI. This chain's CDR3 is CASSPVAGDSYEQYF. The CDR3 DNA reads as TGTGCCAGCTCACCAGTAGCGGGGGACTCCTACGAGCAGTACTTC.